These T cell receptor beta chains were read from a single sample in a study of blood T cell repertoires in COVID-19. The method was immunoSEQ multiplex PCR; TCRdb's version includes in-frame clones alone and lacks a portion of them. This table has around 60,000 clones, under 90% appearing once. Sequencing was performed on peripheral blood. The receptors shown here come from a woman at least 80 years old with active or convalescent COVID-19. Each CDR3 is given with its conserved first and last residue. Each record gives: J gene, clone size, D gene, V gene, CDR3 protein, CDR3 DNA. A D gene is named only where the DNA matches it firmly. Size tells how often a clone was seen (once, few, many) or the class of an expanded clone, and some rows leave it out.

j_gene: TRBJ1-4
abundance: -
d_gene: -
v_gene: TRBV28
CDR3aa: CATPWDKEKLFF
CDR3nt: TGTGCCACCCCCTGGGACAAAGAAAAACTGTTTTTT

j_gene: TRBJ2-6
abundance: few
d_gene: -
v_gene: TRBV24-1
CDR3aa: CATSEFTGTGANVLTF
CDR3nt: TGTGCCACCAGTGAATTTACAGGGACTGGGGCCAACGTCCTGACTTTC

j_gene: TRBJ2-1
abundance: -
d_gene: TRBD1
v_gene: TRBV7-9
CDR3aa: CASSLETGLTNEQFF
CDR3nt: TGTGCCAGCAGCTTAGAGACAGGGTTGACTAATGAGCAGTTCTTC

j_gene: TRBJ2-2
abundance: -
d_gene: -
v_gene: TRBV6-4
CDR3aa: CASSEGGNTGELFF
CDR3nt: TGTGCCAGCAGTGAGGGGGGGAACACCGGGGAGCTGTTTTTT

j_gene: TRBJ2-3
abundance: -
d_gene: -
v_gene: TRBV15
CDR3aa: CATSSAIGVLTDTQYF
CDR3nt: TGTGCCACCAGCAGTGCCATCGGGGTCCTCACAGATACGCAGTATTTT

j_gene: TRBJ1-3
abundance: -
d_gene: -
v_gene: TRBV19
CDR3aa: CASTKTASGNTIYF
CDR3nt: TGTGCCAGTACCAAGACAGCCTCTGGAAACACCATATATTTT

j_gene: TRBJ1-1
abundance: -
d_gene: -
v_gene: TRBV10-3
CDR3aa: CAVGAGGGSNTEAFF
CDR3nt: TGTGCCGTGGGGGCCGGTGGAGGTTCGAACACTGAAGCTTTCTTT

j_gene: TRBJ2-7
abundance: few
d_gene: -
v_gene: TRBV13
CDR3aa: CASSLGSEQYF
CDR3nt: TGTGCCAGCAGCTTAGGGTCTGAGCAGTACTTC

j_gene: TRBJ1-4
abundance: -
d_gene: TRBD1
v_gene: TRBV28
CDR3aa: CASSSRQGKLFF
CDR3nt: TGTGCCAGCAGTTCCCGACAGGGTAAACTGTTTTTT

j_gene: TRBJ2-7
abundance: once
d_gene: -
v_gene: TRBV2
CDR3aa: CASRPGSSYEQYF
CDR3nt: TGTGCCAGCAGACCAGGTTCCTCTTACGAGCAGTACTTC

j_gene: TRBJ1-6
abundance: -
d_gene: -
v_gene: TRBV5-1
CDR3aa: CASSFIPGYSPLHF
CDR3nt: TGCGCCAGCAGCTTTATCCCCGGTTATTCACCCCTCCACTTT

j_gene: TRBJ2-7
abundance: -
d_gene: -
v_gene: TRBV9
CDR3aa: CASSPVPGASYEQYF
CDR3nt: TGTGCCAGCAGCCCGGTTCCAGGGGCCTCCTACGAGCAGTACTTC

j_gene: TRBJ1-6
abundance: once
d_gene: -
v_gene: TRBV6-1
CDR3aa: CASSDYSLSPLHF
CDR3nt: TGTGCCAGCAGTGATTATTCCCTATCACCCCTCCACTTT

j_gene: TRBJ1-6
abundance: -
d_gene: TRBD1
v_gene: TRBV28
CDR3aa: CASSPGTGGNNSPLHF
CDR3nt: TGTGCCAGCAGCCCCGGGACAGGGGGGAATAATTCACCCCTCCACTTT

j_gene: TRBJ1-4
abundance: -
d_gene: -
v_gene: TRBV4-1
CDR3aa: CASSQGVGGGLNEKLFF
CDR3nt: TGCGCCAGCAGCCAAGGGGTTGGGGGCGGACTTAATGAAAAACTGTTTTTT

j_gene: TRBJ1-1
abundance: -
d_gene: -
v_gene: TRBV19
CDR3aa: CASSIGTVTEAFF
CDR3nt: TGTGCCAGTAGTATAGGGACAGTCACTGAAGCTTTCTTT

j_gene: TRBJ2-1
abundance: -
d_gene: -
v_gene: TRBV7-2
CDR3aa: CASSLQVAEYNEQFF
CDR3nt: TGTGCCAGCAGCTTACAAGTAGCGGAGTACAATGAGCAGTTCTTC

j_gene: TRBJ2-7
abundance: -
d_gene: -
v_gene: TRBV7-3
CDR3aa: CASSPRGDYEQYF
CDR3nt: TGTGCCAGCAGCCCGAGAGGCGACTACGAGCAGTACTTC

j_gene: TRBJ1-1
abundance: -
d_gene: TRBD1
v_gene: TRBV7-3
CDR3aa: CASSLDRRDRATEAFF
CDR3nt: TGTGCCAGCAGCTTAGACCGCCGGGACAGGGCCACTGAAGCTTTCTTT

j_gene: TRBJ2-3
abundance: -
d_gene: -
v_gene: TRBV11-2
CDR3aa: CASSPGVSTDTQYF
CDR3nt: TGTGCCAGCAGCCCCGGGGTGAGCACAGATACGCAGTATTTT

j_gene: TRBJ2-4
abundance: -
d_gene: -
v_gene: TRBV6-5
CDR3aa: CASSGIAKNIQYF
CDR3nt: TGTGCCAGCTCGGGTATAGCCAAAAACATTCAGTACTTC

j_gene: TRBJ1-1
abundance: -
d_gene: -
v_gene: TRBV3-1/TRBV3-2
CDR3aa: CASSRPGGSTEAFF
CDR3nt: TGTGCCAGCAGCCGCCCGGGGGGGAGTACTGAAGCTTTCTTT

j_gene: TRBJ2-5
abundance: few
d_gene: TRBD1
v_gene: TRBV6-6
CDR3aa: CASRRQGGETQYF
CDR3nt: TGTGCCAGCAGAAGACAGGGGGGGGAGACCCAGTACTTC

j_gene: TRBJ2-7
abundance: once
d_gene: TRBD1
v_gene: TRBV5-5
CDR3aa: CASSLPDRGYEQYF
CDR3nt: TGTGCCAGCAGCTTGCCGGACAGGGGTTACGAGCAGTACTTC

j_gene: TRBJ1-1
abundance: -
d_gene: -
v_gene: TRBV18
CDR3aa: CASSPQTGNTEAFF
CDR3nt: TGTGCCAGCTCACCTCAGACAGGGAACACTGAAGCTTTCTTT

j_gene: TRBJ2-1
abundance: few
d_gene: TRBD2
v_gene: TRBV24-1
CDR3aa: CATSDWGTSGNLDEQFF
CDR3nt: TGTGCCACCAGTGATTGGGGGACTAGCGGGAACTTGGACGAGCAGTTCTTC

j_gene: TRBJ2-2
abundance: -
d_gene: -
v_gene: TRBV7-9
CDR3aa: CASSFSSWGDNGELFF
CDR3nt: TGTGCCAGCAGCTTTTCTTCTTGGGGGGATAACGGGGAGCTGTTTTTT

j_gene: TRBJ2-1
abundance: -
d_gene: TRBD1
v_gene: TRBV20-1
CDR3aa: CSASGQGANEQFF
CDR3nt: TGCAGTGCTAGTGGACAGGGGGCGAATGAGCAGTTCTTC

j_gene: TRBJ2-4
abundance: -
d_gene: -
v_gene: TRBV19
CDR3aa: CASSIDSQRRVDIQYF
CDR3nt: TGTGCCAGTAGTATAGACAGCCAGCGTAGAGTTGACATTCAGTACTTC

j_gene: TRBJ1-2
abundance: -
d_gene: TRBD1
v_gene: TRBV28
CDR3aa: CASSYRDSYGYTF
CDR3nt: TGTGCCAGCAGCTACCGGGACAGTTATGGCTACACCTTC

j_gene: TRBJ2-7
abundance: -
d_gene: -
v_gene: TRBV6-6
CDR3aa: CASSPGRSGPHYEQYF
CDR3nt: TGTGCCAGCAGCCCGGGGAGGTCCGGGCCACACTACGAGCAGTACTTC

j_gene: TRBJ2-1
abundance: -
d_gene: TRBD1
v_gene: TRBV25-1
CDR3aa: CASSSQPGTGKENEQFF
CDR3nt: TGTGCCAGCAGTTCTCAGCCCGGGACAGGGAAGGAGAATGAGCAGTTCTTC

j_gene: TRBJ2-2
abundance: -
d_gene: TRBD1
v_gene: TRBV2
CDR3aa: CASSEQGADTGELFF
CDR3nt: TGTGCCAGCAGTGAACAGGGGGCGGACACCGGGGAGCTGTTTTTT

j_gene: TRBJ2-5
abundance: -
d_gene: TRBD1
v_gene: TRBV20-1
CDR3aa: CSASITGGWETQYF
CDR3nt: TGCAGTGCTAGTATAACAGGGGGTTGGGAGACCCAGTACTTC

j_gene: TRBJ2-7
abundance: -
d_gene: -
v_gene: TRBV7-9
CDR3aa: CASSLSGRGEQYF
CDR3nt: TGTGCCAGCAGCTTATCGGGTCGGGGCGAGCAGTACTTC

j_gene: TRBJ1-1
abundance: -
d_gene: -
v_gene: TRBV19
CDR3aa: CASSIAGRNTEAFF
CDR3nt: TGTGCCAGTAGTATAGCAGGGCGGAACACTGAAGCTTTCTTT

j_gene: TRBJ2-1
abundance: once
d_gene: TRBD2
v_gene: TRBV2
CDR3aa: CASSEALRRGEEQFF
CDR3nt: TGTGCCAGCAGTGAAGCGCTTCGACGGGGGGAGGAGCAGTTCTTC

j_gene: TRBJ2-5
abundance: -
d_gene: -
v_gene: TRBV3-1/TRBV3-2
CDR3aa: CASSQGQVGGETQYF
CDR3nt: TGTGCCAGCAGCCAAGGCCAGGTCGGTGGAGAGACCCAGTACTTC

j_gene: TRBJ2-6
abundance: -
d_gene: TRBD2
v_gene: TRBV7-2
CDR3aa: CASSSQTSVPGANVLTF
CDR3nt: TGTGCCAGCAGTTCCCAGACTAGCGTACCTGGGGCCAACGTCCTGACTTTC

j_gene: TRBJ2-1
abundance: -
d_gene: TRBD2
v_gene: TRBV11-2
CDR3aa: CASSLAFSGVYNEQFF
CDR3nt: TGTGCCAGCAGCTTAGCTTTTAGCGGGGTCTACAATGAGCAGTTCTTC

j_gene: TRBJ2-1
abundance: -
d_gene: -
v_gene: TRBV12-3/TRBV12-4
CDR3aa: CASSLVQKQFF
CDR3nt: TGTGCCAGCAGTTTAGTTCAGAAACAGTTCTTC

j_gene: TRBJ1-2
abundance: once
d_gene: -
v_gene: TRBV7-3
CDR3aa: CASSSTPGLNYTF
CDR3nt: TGTGCCAGCAGCTCCACCCCCGGACTTAACTACACCTTC

j_gene: TRBJ1-1
abundance: -
d_gene: -
v_gene: TRBV10-3
CDR3aa: CAISDWAKNTEAFF
CDR3nt: TGTGCCATCAGTGACTGGGCGAAGAACACTGAAGCTTTCTTT

j_gene: TRBJ1-1
abundance: few
d_gene: TRBD1
v_gene: TRBV3-1/TRBV3-2
CDR3aa: CASAGQGVHTEAFF
CDR3nt: TGTGCCAGCGCCGGACAGGGGGTTCACACTGAAGCTTTCTTT

j_gene: TRBJ2-2
abundance: few
d_gene: TRBD1
v_gene: TRBV4-1
CDR3aa: CASSPGQGTTGELFF
CDR3nt: TGCGCCAGCAGCCCAGGACAGGGGACCACCGGGGAGCTGTTTTTT

j_gene: TRBJ1-2
abundance: -
d_gene: TRBD1
v_gene: TRBV18
CDR3aa: CASSLGQDYGYTF
CDR3nt: TGTGCCAGCTCACTCGGACAGGACTATGGCTACACCTTC

j_gene: TRBJ2-7
abundance: -
d_gene: TRBD2
v_gene: TRBV3-1/TRBV3-2
CDR3aa: CASSLTSGGYLYEQYF
CDR3nt: TGTGCCAGCAGCCTCACCTCGGGGGGGTACCTCTACGAGCAGTACTTC

j_gene: TRBJ2-2
abundance: once
d_gene: TRBD1
v_gene: TRBV5-1
CDR3aa: CASSMDRENTGELFF
CDR3nt: TGCGCCAGCAGCATGGACAGGGAGAACACCGGGGAGCTGTTTTTT

j_gene: TRBJ2-7
abundance: -
d_gene: TRBD2
v_gene: TRBV10-3
CDR3aa: CAIKDSGGYEQYF
CDR3nt: TGTGCCATCAAAGATAGCGGGGGGTACGAGCAGTACTTC

j_gene: TRBJ2-3
abundance: -
d_gene: -
v_gene: TRBV21-1
CDR3aa: CARITRVGTDTQYF
CDR3nt: TGTGCCAGGATCACCAGGGTGGGCACAGATACGCAGTATTTT

j_gene: TRBJ1-2
abundance: -
d_gene: TRBD1
v_gene: TRBV18
CDR3aa: CASSLSQPRTGGKNSLNYGYTF
CDR3nt: TGTGCCAGCTCACTCTCTCAGCCGCGGACAGGGGGAAAAAATTCCCTTAACTATGGCTACACCTTC

j_gene: TRBJ1-4
abundance: -
d_gene: -
v_gene: TRBV29-1
CDR3aa: CSVGIIQGMSEKLFF
CDR3nt: TGCAGCGTCGGGATTATTCAGGGGATGAGTGAAAAACTGTTTTTT

j_gene: TRBJ2-1
abundance: -
d_gene: TRBD2
v_gene: TRBV7-9
CDR3aa: CASTRTSGNNEQFF
CDR3nt: TGTGCCAGCACTAGGACTAGCGGAAACAATGAGCAGTTCTTC

j_gene: TRBJ1-4
abundance: -
d_gene: TRBD1
v_gene: TRBV10-2
CDR3aa: CASSEMDRRGKLFF
CDR3nt: TGCGCCAGCAGTGAAATGGACAGGCGAGGAAAACTGTTTTTT

j_gene: TRBJ1-2
abundance: -
d_gene: -
v_gene: TRBV3-1/TRBV3-2
CDR3aa: CASSHHRGLYGYTF
CDR3nt: TGTGCCAGCAGCCATCATAGAGGGTTGTACGGCTACACCTTC

j_gene: TRBJ1-3
abundance: -
d_gene: -
v_gene: TRBV2
CDR3aa: CASSQGRNTIYF
CDR3nt: TGTGCCAGCAGTCAGGGGAGAAACACCATATATTTT

j_gene: TRBJ2-5
abundance: -
d_gene: TRBD2
v_gene: TRBV5-1
CDR3aa: CASSLGAGVQETQYF
CDR3nt: TGCGCCAGCAGCTTAGGAGCGGGGGTCCAAGAGACCCAGTACTTC

j_gene: TRBJ1-6
abundance: -
d_gene: -
v_gene: TRBV4-3
CDR3aa: CASSQGGDNSPLHF
CDR3nt: TGCGCCAGCAGCCAAGGGGGGGATAATTCACCCCTCCACTTT

j_gene: TRBJ1-2
abundance: -
d_gene: -
v_gene: TRBV18
CDR3aa: CASSPSDRNYGYTF
CDR3nt: TGTGCCAGCTCACCATCCGACAGGAACTATGGCTACACCTTC